These 12 T cell receptor beta chains originate from one sample sequenced in a study of human T cells and chemical hapten exposure. TCRdb independently ran MiXCR on the RACE reads; one entry per CDR3 protein. Counted here are roughly 360,000 distinct CDR3 sequences, 4.8% occurring once; the ten biggest clones make up about 2.1%. Time point noted: patch test 1, 2 weeks after DPC sensitization. The treatment here: therapeutic diphenylcyclopropenone sensitization with weekly scalp DPC. The source was whole blood, collected in connection with sensitization to the hapten diphenylcyclopropenone (DPC). These receptors were collected from a woman aged 45-60 years with alopecia areata. Some clones in this sample may be carry-over from other donors' samples.

In DNA form, the CDR3 reads TGTGCCAGCAAACCCGGACAGAGCTCCTACAATGAGCAGTTCTTC. This translates into CASKPGQSSYNEQFF. V and J are TRBV12-3 or TRBV12-4 and TRBJ2-1; possible D gene TRBD1, 6 bases. V gave up 7 bases and J gave up 0 bases, with 13 bases separating them. This CDR3 contains 15 residues.

This clonotype was picked up a small number of times. The chain has TRBV12-3 or TRBV12-4 and TRBJ2-7; D uncertain. This CDR3 spans 12 amino acids. Trimming took 3 bases from V and 4 from J, leaving 7 bases between them. In DNA, the CDR3 is TGTGCCAGCAGTTTTGGGTCTTACGAGCAGTACTTC. This codes for CASSFGSYEQYF.

The sample holds many counts of this clonotype. The CDR3 loop is CASSSPMGNEQFF. CDR3 in DNA: TGTGCCAGCAGCTCCCCTATGGGCAATGAGCAGTTCTTC. This chain joins TRBV7-9 and TRBJ2-1; D is unclear. The germline V gene has CDR1 SEHNR and CDR2 FQNEAQ (reference sequence). V was clipped by 4 bases and J by 6 bases, with 10 bases between them. The CDR3 runs 13 residues.

This clonotype was counted a few times. The chain couples TRBV27 to TRBJ1-3; D unresolved. Germline CDR1 MNHEY, CDR2 SMNVEV (reference sequence). There are 13 residues in the CDR3. Trimming cost V 5 bases and J 7 bases, with 12 bases left between them. CDR3 DNA: TGTGCCAGCAGTCGAACAAACGGGAACACCATATATTTT. Its translation: CASSRTNGNTIYF.

This clonotype has a handful of counts. The V gene is TRBV28, the J gene TRBJ1-5; 8 nucleotides align to TRBD1. Germline trimming cut 6 bases from V and 3 bases from J; bases unmatched to any gene: 10. Germline V gene data show CDR1 as MDHEN and CDR2 as SYDVKM. The length of the CDR3 is 16 residues. CDR3 sequence: CASRVAGTGFNQPQHF. The CDR3 DNA follows: TGTGCCAGCAGGGTAGCCGGGACAGGCTTCAATCAGCCCCAGCATTTT. Supplemented by reference TRBV28 and TRBJ1-5, the full variable domain reads DVKVTQSSRYLVKRTGEKVFLECVQDMDHENMFWYRQDPGLGLRLIYFSYDVKMKEKGDIPEGYSVSREKKERFSLILESASTNQTSMYLCASRVAGTGFNQPQHFGDGTRLSIL.

This clonotype was seen more than once but under ten times. The chain couples TRBV18 to TRBJ1-3; D is possibly TRBD1 (5 bases). Germline V gene sequence: CDR1 KGHSH, CDR2 LQKENI. The CDR3 runs 16 residues. Trimming took 1 base from V and 0 from J, leaving 10 bases between them. The CDR3 loop is CASSPLEGSSGNTIYF. For the CDR3, the DNA is TGTGCCAGCTCACCACTGGAGGGGAGCTCTGGAAACACCATATATTTT.

This clonotype was seen at least ten times. The conserved phenylalanine or tryptophan normally closing the CDR3 is absent here, so this likely arose from a read error. The CDR3 protein is CASSLQGNTEAFL. CDR3 coding DNA: TGTGCCAGCAGCTTGCAGGGCAACACTGAAGCTTTCCTT. The chain links TRBV14 to TRBJ1-1, with D tentatively TRBD1 (5 bases). The germline CDR1 and CDR2 sequences are SGHDN and FVKESK. Trimming cost V 5 bases and J 2 bases, with 9 bases left between them. There are 13 residues in the CDR3.

This clonotype occurred a few times. The CDR3 DNA follows: TGCAGCGTAAGCGGGGGGCTTTACAATGAGCAGTTCTTC. Protein sequence: CSVSGGLYNEQFF. This chain connects TRBV29-1 to TRBJ2-1; 9 nucleotides agree with TRBD2. In germline, CDR1 is SQVTM, CDR2 ANQGSEA. The V gene end was trimmed by 6 bases and the J gene end by 4 bases; junction bases not matched to a gene: 4. The length of the CDR3 is 13 residues.

Only a few counts were recorded for this clonotype. The V call is TRBV20-1, the J call TRBJ2-1; tentatively, D is TRBD2 (5 bases). In germline, CDR1 is DFQATT, CDR2 SNEGSKA (reference sequence). The V gene lost 4 bases and the J gene lost 1 base, with 11 bases spanning the gap. CDR3 length equals 14 residues. As DNA, the CDR3 is TGCAGTGCTACGGGGAGTAGGTCCTACAATGAGCAGTTCTTC. Protein: CSATGSRSYNEQFF.

This clonotype was seen ten or more times. This chain uses TRBV2 with TRBJ1-1, with 7 bases matching TRBD1. CDR1 is SNHLY, CDR2 FYNNEI, per germline. V lost 4 bases and J lost 1; bases outside the gene matches: 3. This CDR3 is 14 amino acids long. CDR3 amino acids: CASSVDRANTEAFF. Written as DNA, the CDR3 is TGTGCCAGCAGTGTTGACAGGGCGAACACTGAAGCTTTCTTT.

This clonotype was observed many times. V and J are TRBV7-8 and TRBJ1-1, with TRBD1 matching 9 bases. V lost 4 bases to trimming and J lost 1 base; unmatched junction nucleotides: 13. This CDR3 has 18 residues. Per germline, CDR1 SGHVS and CDR2 FQNEAQ. The chain's CDR3 is CASSSLGQGSVGNTEAFF. CDR3 coding DNA: TGTGCCAGCAGCTCACTCGGACAGGGGAGTGTTGGGAACACTGAAGCTTTCTTT.

In this sample, this clonotype turned up many times. The chain employs TRBV12-3 or TRBV12-4 and TRBJ1-1; D remains unclear. The V end was cut by 2 bases, the J end by 1 base, with 17 bases between. The CDR3 totals 17 residues. CDR3: CASSLKQHVKTNTEAFF. CDR3 in DNA: TGTGCCAGCAGTTTAAAACAGCATGTCAAGACGAACACTGAAGCTTTCTTT.